Below, 20 T cell receptor beta chains from the same sample are listed, as sequenced in a study of low-dose radiotherapy and immunotherapy resistance in tumors. Primers targeting TRAV and TRBV primed first-strand cDNA, covering alpha and beta chains. A constant-region primer paired with the V-primer adapter amplified TCRs over about 19 PCR cycles. TCRdb passed the reads through MiXCR, listing each CDR3 protein once. The repertoire has under 90,000 distinct CDR3 sequences, around 32% of them found once; the top ten carry 11%. Time point noted: before trial treatment. The material was PBMCs, obtained before treatment. These receptors were obtained from a female donor with ovarian cancer.

This clonotype was observed at least ten times. The genes are TRBV7-6 and TRBJ2-2; TRBD1 agrees at 7 bases. Germline V gene data show CDR1 as SGHVS and CDR2 as FNYEAQ. The CDR3 loop spans 14 amino acids. The V gene end was trimmed by 6 bases and the J gene end by 3 bases; junction bases not matched to a gene: 4. CDR3 nucleotides: TGTGCCAGCAGGGGTCAGGGGGACACCGGGGAGCTGTTTTTT. It encodes CASRGQGDTGELFF.

In its sample, this clonotype was seen a few times. The chain links TRBV5-1 to TRBJ1-1; D remains ambiguous. This CDR3 comprises 15 residues. Germline V gene data show CDR1 as SGHRS and CDR2 as YFSETQ. V was clipped by 0 bases and J by 0 bases, with 9 bases between them. The CDR3 nucleotides read TGCGCCAGCAGCTTGGCCAATCTGATGAACACTGAAGCTTTCTTT. As protein: CASSLANLMNTEAFF.

In this sample, this clonotype turned up once. The rearrangement links TRBV7-9 to TRBJ1-2, with D hard to call. Germline assignment: CDR1 SEHNR and CDR2 FQNEAQ (reference sequence). The CDR3 has 15 amino acids. Trimming pared 2 bases from V and 5 bases from J, leaving 15 bases between. The CDR3 region is CASSLQQWADYGYTF. The DNA of the CDR3 is TGTGCCAGCAGCTTACAACAGTGGGCAGATTATGGCTACACCTTC.

This clonotype was seen many times. The rearrangement uses TRBV20-1 and TRBJ1-2, with 8 bases identical to TRBD1. CDR1 and CDR2 from the germline V gene are DFQATT and SNEGSKA (reference sequence). The CDR3 sequence is 17 residues long. The junction had 14 bases not matched to a gene; V was cut back by 3 bases and J by 2 bases. Written as DNA, the CDR3 is TGCAGTGCTAGTCTTCTGACAGGGGAGAAAGCAAACTATGGCTACACCTTC. Translation: CSASLLTGEKANYGYTF.

This clonotype has a count of ten or more. V is TRBV19 and J is TRBJ1-4, with D unclear. Germline assignment: CDR1 LNHDA and CDR2 SQIVND (reference sequence). CDR3 length: 13 residues. Trimming removed 8 bases at V and 8 bases at J, with 15 bases between. The DNA for the CDR3 is TGTGCCAGTTCCGACGGCCGGTTCGAAAAACTGTTTTTT. Translating gives CASSDGRFEKLFF.

There are many counts of this clonotype. The chain is built from TRBV4-3 and TRBJ1-1; D unresolved. CDR1 is LGHNA, CDR2 YSLEER, per germline. V lost 0 bases and J 0 bases, leaving 5 bases between the germline ends. There are 14 residues in the CDR3. CDR3 amino acids: CASSQDLLNTEAFF. The CDR3 DNA follows: TGCGCCAGCAGCCAAGATTTGTTGAACACTGAAGCTTTCTTT.

A remark on this clonotype: The limits of the CDR3 on the DNA are not certain, so only TCRdb's listed CDR3 is given. The genes are TRBV24-1 and TRBJ2-2; TRBD1 was called by the table and not checked on the DNA. From germline, CDR1 is KGHDR and CDR2 SFDVKD. The CDR3 has 18 residues if both end residues are counted. The CDR3 sequence: CATSEENRAEGYGELFFF.

This clonotype was picked up many times. In DNA form, the CDR3 reads TGTGCCAGCAGCCAAGAGTGGTCTAGGTTAGATACGCAGTATTTT. Protein product: CASSQEWSRLDTQYF. The chain has TRBV4-2 and TRBJ2-3; D uncertain. From germline, CDR1 is LGHNA and CDR2 YNFKEQ. V was pared by 0 bases and J by 5 bases, with 12 bases between. The CDR3 contains 15 residues.

The V gene is TRBV4-1, the J gene TRBJ2-7; 8 nucleotides align to TRBD1. Germline V gives CDR1 MGHRA, CDR2 YSYEKL. This CDR3 comprises 18 residues. Trimming took 3 bases from V and 5 from J; bases not matched to a gene: 18. The CDR3 DNA sequence: TGCGCCAGCAGCCAGAGCGACAGGGGATTGCATAGGAGGGACGAGCAGTACTTC. Amino acids: CASSQSDRGLHRRDEQYF.

This clonotype was observed at least ten times. V is TRBV10-3 and J is TRBJ2-1; 16 positions match TRBD2. CDR1 and CDR2 (germline): ENHRY, SYGVKD. After removal of 5 bases from V and 2 bases from J, the junction contained 9 bases not matched to a gene. The CDR3 spans 19 residues. The chain's CDR3 is CAISLPGTSGGATYNEQFF. For the CDR3, the DNA is TGTGCCATCAGTCTCCCCGGGACTAGCGGGGGGGCAACCTACAATGAGCAGTTCTTC.

As for this clonotype: A far larger clone differs by one base, so this is likely a read error. The chain is built from TRBV9 and TRBJ2-5; 8 nucleotides match TRBD1. In germline, CDR1 is SGDLS, CDR2 YYNGEE. The length of the CDR3 is 15 residues. V was clipped by 3 bases and J by 11 bases; unmatched bases: 15. CDR3 sequence (DNA): TGTGCCAGCAGCGCCGGACAGGGATCTTACAATGAGCAGTACTTC. Its protein is CASSAGQGSYNEQYF.

The chain uses TRBV3-1 and TRBJ2-7; TRBD2 aligns across 10 bases. This CDR3 has 17 residues. Germline V gene data show CDR1 as LGHDT and CDR2 as YNNKEL (reference sequence). Trimming removed 4 bases from V and 6 bases from J; junction bases left unmatched: 15. The CDR3 region has the DNA TGTGCCAGCAGCCCTACTGAGAAGAGACTAGCGGGTACCGAGCAGTACTTC. It codes for CASSPTEKRLAGTEQYF.

This clonotype was found many times. The chain carries TRBV2 and TRBJ1-3, with no clear D. The CDR3 runs 15 residues. The V gene's germline CDR1 is SNHLY and CDR2 FYNNEI. Trimming shortened V by 3 bases and J by 0 bases, and 9 bases separated the two germline ends. The CDR3 DNA reads as TGTGCCAGCAGTGATGGGCAGCCCTCTGGAAACACCATATATTTT. This gives the protein CASSDGQPSGNTIYF.

This clonotype has at least ten counts. V and J are TRBV7-2 and TRBJ2-7; the D is unclear. Trimming took 1 base from V and 2 from J, leaving 12 bases between them. Germline CDR1 is SGHTA and CDR2 is FQGNSA. There are 15 residues in the CDR3. The CDR3 region is CASSLVQATTYEQYF. CDR3 in DNA: TGTGCCAGCAGCTTAGTTCAGGCGACGACCTACGAGCAGTACTTC. Full variable domain (missing parts from reference TRBV7-2 and TRBJ2-7): GAGVSQSPSNKVTEKGKDVELRCDPISGHTALYWYRQSLGQGLEFLIYFQGNSAPDKSGLPSDRFSAERTGGSVSTLTIQRTQQEDSAVYLCASSLVQATTYEQYFGPGTRLTVT.

The CDR3 reads CASIGFGRANTEAFF. The CDR3 DNA follows: TGTGCCAGTATAGGTTTCGGGAGGGCGAACACTGAAGCTTTCTTT. The rearrangement uses TRBV19 and TRBJ1-1, with D unresolved. The germline V gene encodes CDR1 LNHDA and CDR2 SQIVND (reference sequence). V shed 7 bases and J shed 1 base, with 16 bases lying between them. The CDR3 has 15 residues.

This clonotype was observed a handful of times. This chain links TRBV5-5 with TRBJ2-7; weak D call: TRBD1 (6 bases). V was shortened by 4 bases and J by 3 bases, with 14 bases between the two germline ends. This CDR3 region has 14 residues. CDR1 is SGHKS, CDR2 YYEKEE, per germline (reference sequence). The CDR3 coding sequence is TGTGCCAGCAGCCATACCGGGACATTCTACGAGCAGTACTTC. It codes for CASSHTGTFYEQYF.

This clonotype was picked up many times. J is TRBJ1-6 and V is TRBV6-4, with D perhaps matching TRBD1 (5 bases). V dropped 0 bases and J dropped 7 bases, with 10 bases sitting between them. The CDR3 is 15 residues long. The germline CDR1 and CDR2 sequences are MRHNA and SNTAGT. The CDR3 loop reads CASSDSWGANSPLHF. CDR3 bases: TGTGCCAGCAGTGACTCGTGGGGCGCGAATTCACCCCTCCACTTT.

This clonotype was picked up many times. One end of the junction is discordant with germline, which a read error may explain. The chain recombines TRBV19 with TRBJ1-5, with 7 bases identical to TRBD1. The CDR3 covers 15 residues. In germline, CDR1 is LNHDA, CDR2 SQIVND (reference sequence). The CDR3 protein is CASSISAGQNSAMRF. In nucleotides, the CDR3 is TGTGCCAGTAGTATAAGCGCGGGACAGAATAGCGCAATGCGTTTT. Full variable domain (outside the CDR3, taken from reference TRBV19 and TRBJ1-5): DGGITQSPKYLFRKEGQNVTLSCEQNLNHDAMYWYRQDPGQGLRLIYYSQIVNDFQKGDIAEGYSVSREKKESFPLTVTSAQKNPTAFYLCASSISAGQNSAMRFGDGTRLSIL.

The rearrangement uses TRBV28 and TRBJ2-5; the D is unclear. This CDR3 spans 16 amino acids. Germline V gene data show CDR1 as MDHEN and CDR2 as SYDVKM. With 4 bases removed from V and 1 base from J, the gap between germline ends came to 16 bases. In DNA, the CDR3 is TGTGCCAGCAGTTCCCCACGGCGAGTGAGCCAAGAGACCCAGTACTTC. Amino acids: CASSSPRRVSQETQYF.

In regard to this clonotype: The limits of the CDR3 on the DNA are not certain, so only TCRdb's listed CDR3 is given. The chain carries TRBV4-1 and TRBJ1-4. The germline V gene encodes CDR1 MGHRA and CDR2 YSYEKL. Inclusive of both ends, the CDR3 amounts to 16 amino acids. The CDR3 loop reads CASSQGGASNEKLFFF.